The 23 T cell receptor beta chains below come from one sample, sequenced in a study of T cell responses to AZD1222 COVID-19 vaccine. Generated by immunoSEQ multiplex PCR, the TCRdb table keeps only in-frame clones and is missing some. The data show some 120,000 clones, with 87% seen just once and just under 10% held by the top ten. This specimen consisted of peripheral blood, obtained on day 0 of AZD1222 vaccination. All receptors come from an adult in good health.

The chain uses TRBV4-1 and TRBJ1-2; D uncertain. This CDR3 spans 15 amino acids. The V gene lost 0 bases and the J gene lost 7 bases, with 15 bases spanning the gap. CDR1 is MGHRA, CDR2 YSYEKL, per germline. This CDR3 reads CASSQDGLNSPGYTF. In nucleotides, the CDR3 is TGCGCCAGCAGCCAAGATGGGCTGAACTCACCTGGCTACACCTTC.

The gene calls are TRBV7-2 and TRBJ2-7, with 7 bases fitting TRBD1. The CDR3 is 14 residues long. Germline CDR1 and CDR2: SGHTA and FQGNSA. V trimming: 4 bases; J trimming: 2 bases; junction bases outside the gene matches: 5. The CDR3 loop reads CASSSRQGAYEQYF. Written as DNA, the CDR3 is TGTGCCAGCAGCTCAAGACAGGGCGCCTACGAGCAGTACTTC.

The chain carries TRBV7-9 and TRBJ2-7; TRBD1 or TRBD2 may be the D gene (6 bases each). V lost 4 bases to trimming and J lost 3 bases, with 13 bases between them. CDR3 length: 14 amino acids. Germline CDR1 and CDR2: SEHNR and FQNEAQ (reference sequence). CDR3 sequence (DNA): TGTGCCAGCAGCTCTACGGGGGACAACTACGAGCAGTACTTC. It translates to CASSSTGDNYEQYF.

The V gene is TRBV11-3, the J gene TRBJ1-2, with TRBD1 matching 12 bases. Germline assignment: CDR1 SGHNT and CDR2 YENEEA. V was clipped by 3 bases and J by 6 bases; unmatched bases: 5. The CDR3 has 15 residues. The CDR3 reads CASSFAGTGGDGYTF. For the CDR3, the DNA is TGTGCCAGCAGCTTCGCCGGGACAGGGGGCGATGGCTACACCTTC.

The CDR3 nucleotides read TGCGCCAGCAGCTCGGGACCAAGGGAAAAACTGTTTTTT. Protein product: CASSSGPREKLFF. J is TRBJ1-4 and V is TRBV5-1; D may be TRBD1 (5 bases). CDR3 length: 13 residues. The V end was cut by 3 bases, the J end by 8 bases, with 11 bases between. Germline V gene sequence: CDR1 SGHRS, CDR2 YFSETQ.

The CDR3 here is CASSIQLSGNTIYF. The CDR3, as DNA: TGTGCCAGTAGTATCCAACTCTCTGGAAACACCATATATTTT. The chain combines TRBV19 with TRBJ1-3; D is undetermined. The CDR3 has 14 residues. From germline, CDR1 is LNHDA and CDR2 SQIVND (reference sequence). Between the trimmed V and J ends, which lost 3 bases and 0 bases, there was a span of 6 bases. The complete variable domain, with remaining parts taken from reference TRBV19 and TRBJ1-3, reads DGGITQSPKYLFRKEGQNVTLSCEQNLNHDAMYWYRQDPGQGLRLIYYSQIVNDFQKGDIAEGYSVSREKKESFPLTVTSAQKNPTAFYLCASSIQLSGNTIYFGEGSWLTVV.

The V and J genes are TRBV5-6 and TRBJ2-7; 12 bases align to TRBD1. Germline CDR1 reads SGHDT; CDR2 reads YYEEEE. The CDR3 sequence is 15 residues long. The ends lost 0 bases at V and 5 bases at J; junction bases unmatched: 3. CDR3 in DNA: TGTGCCAGCAGCTTGGCCGGGACAGGGGGCCACGAGCAGTACTTC. This sequence encodes CASSLAGTGGHEQYF.

The gene calls are TRBV15 and TRBJ2-1; D might be TRBD1 or TRBD2, each matching 6 bases. Germline lookup yields CDR1 LNHNV and CDR2 YYDKDF (reference sequence). This CDR3 is 16 amino acids long. V shed 1 base and J shed 3 bases, with 13 bases lying between them. The DNA for the CDR3 is TGTGCCACCAGCAGAGCGGGCGGGACAAACTACAATGAGCAGTTCTTC. This translates into CATSRAGGTNYNEQFF.

The chain uses TRBV30 and TRBJ1-1; 8 bases line up with TRBD1. CDR1 and CDR2 (germline): GTSNPN, SVGIG (reference sequence). The CDR3 sequence is 12 residues long. V dropped 5 bases and J dropped 5; count of bases not matched to a gene: 4. The CDR3 nucleotides are TGTGCCTGGGACAGGGGTCGGACTGAAGCTTTCTTT. It codes for CAWDRGRTEAFF.

This clone was found once. The CDR3 coding sequence is TGCGCCAGCAGCTTGTTAGCGGGAGGTTGGACCGGGGAGCTGTTTTTT. Its translation is CASSLLAGGWTGELFF. The chain recombines TRBV5-1 with TRBJ2-2; 10 positions agree with TRBD2. This CDR3 spans 16 amino acids. The junction had 5 bases not matched to a gene; V was cut back by 1 base and J by 5 bases. Germline-derived CDR1 and CDR2 are SGHRS and YFSETQ.

This sequence joins TRBV5-1 and TRBJ2-7, with a possible D match to TRBD1 (6 bases). Germline loops: CDR1 SGHRS, CDR2 YFSETQ. CDR3 length: 15 amino acids. The V end lost 4 bases, the J end lost 0 bases, and 14 bases lay between the germline ends. CDR3 region: CASSVTGLSSYEQYF. DNA for the CDR3: TGCGCCAGCAGCGTGACAGGCCTGAGCTCCTACGAGCAGTACTTC.

J is TRBJ1-1 and V is TRBV2; 7 bases agree with TRBD1. With V trimmed by 6 bases and J by 3 bases, 7 bases remained unmatched. The germline gives CDR1 SNHLY, CDR2 FYNNEI. The CDR3 is made up of 14 amino acids. The CDR3 DNA follows: TGTGCCAGCAGAAACAGGGGTGCTTACACTGAAGCTTTCTTT. Its translation: CASRNRGAYTEAFF.

This chain joins TRBV24-1 and TRBJ1-1; a weak D match, TRBD1 (6 bases). V shed 8 bases and J shed 4 bases, with 10 bases lying between them. The CDR3 runs 12 residues. CDR1 is KGHDR, CDR2 SFDVKD, per germline. The CDR3 sequence is CATKYRATEAFF. CDR3 nucleotides: TGTGCCACCAAATACAGGGCCACTGAAGCTTTCTTT.

The chain joins TRBV5-6 to TRBJ1-5; TRBD1 matches 7 bases. CDR1 SGHDT and CDR2 YYEEEE come from the germline V gene. CDR3 length: 14 residues. Unmatched junction bases numbered 1, after V lost 2 bases and J lost 2 bases. The CDR3 here is CASSFGTGNQPQHF. The DNA for the CDR3 is TGTGCCAGCAGCTTTGGGACAGGCAATCAGCCCCAGCATTTT.

This chain links TRBV2 with TRBJ1-6; D not certain. Between the trimmed V and J ends, which lost 7 bases and 5 bases, there was a span of 6 bases. Germline CDR1 SNHLY, CDR2 FYNNEI. CDR3 length: 12 residues. As DNA, the CDR3 is TGTGCCAGCATTGATGATAATTCACCCCTCCACTTT. Translation: CASIDDNSPLHF.

V gene TRBV6-5 combines with J gene TRBJ2-5; 8 bases fit TRBD2. CDR1 is MNHEY and CDR2 is SVGAGI in the germline V gene. The CDR3 runs 15 residues. With V trimmed by 7 bases and J by 0 bases, 7 bases remained unmatched. CDR3 sequence: CASIKIAGNQETQYF. The CDR3 DNA follows: TGTGCCAGCATCAAAATAGCGGGGAACCAAGAGACCCAGTACTTC.

The chain recombines TRBV19 with TRBJ1-4, with D unresolved. The germline gives CDR1 LNHDA, CDR2 SQIVND (reference sequence). Trimming cost V 4 bases and J 7 bases, with 10 bases left between them. The CDR3 consists of 13 residues. The chain's CDR3 is CASSRWEVEKLFF. The CDR3 nucleotides read TGTGCCAGTAGTAGGTGGGAGGTTGAAAAACTGTTTTTT.

The chain is built from TRBV7-8 and TRBJ2-5; D could derive from TRBD1 or TRBD2 (5 bases each). V lost 1 base and J lost 5, with 17 bases in between. This CDR3 has 16 residues. Germline V gives CDR1 SGHVS, CDR2 FQNEAQ. The CDR3 coding sequence is TGTGCCAGCAGCTTAGGCTATGTGGGGGTTGATGAGACCCAGTACTTC. Protein sequence: CASSLGYVGVDETQYF.

The chain has TRBV7-9 and TRBJ2-1, with a tentative D call TRBD2 (5 bases). CDR1 and CDR2 from the germline V gene are SEHNR and FQNEAQ (reference sequence). The CDR3 has 16 amino acids. The V gene lost 2 bases and the J gene lost 0 bases, with 11 bases spanning the gap. The CDR3 coding sequence is TGTGCCAGCAGCTTACTAGCAACAAGCTCCTACAATGAGCAGTTCTTC. This gives the protein CASSLLATSSYNEQFF.

The gene calls are TRBV11-3 and TRBJ1-2; D gene unclear. The germline gives CDR1 SGHNT, CDR2 YENEEA. This CDR3 has 13 amino acids. The V gene lost 4 bases and the J gene lost 3 bases, with 9 bases spanning the gap. The CDR3 DNA reads as TGTGCCAGCAGCTCTCGAAGAGACTATGGCTACACCTTC. Encoded protein: CASSSRRDYGYTF.

V is TRBV7-6 and J is TRBJ2-5, with unresolved D. CDR1 is SGHVS, CDR2 FNYEAQ, per germline. The CDR3 runs to 14 residues. Trimming left V 1 base short and J 6 bases short, with 12 bases between. The CDR3 loop reads CASSLGRNRKTQYF. CDR3 sequence (DNA): TGTGCCAGCAGCTTAGGACGGAATAGAAAGACCCAGTACTTC.

The chain recombines TRBV5-5 with TRBJ1-6; D unclear. Germline V gene lookup returns CDR1 SGHKS and CDR2 YYEKEE (reference sequence). The V and J ends lost 3 bases and 13 bases respectively, with 20 bases between them. This CDR3 has 15 amino acids. CDR3 amino acids: CASSYQSWTVDPLHF. DNA for the CDR3: TGTGCCAGCAGCTACCAAAGCTGGACTGTTGATCCCCTCCACTTT.

The chain carries TRBV10-3 and TRBJ2-7, with D possibly being TRBD2 (5 bases). The CDR3 spans 13 residues. Germline V gene data show CDR1 as ENHRY and CDR2 as SYGVKD. The V end was cut by 10 bases, the J end by 4 bases, with 17 bases between. CDR3 loop: CATNSGEGYEQYF. The DNA for the CDR3 is TGTGCCACTAACTCTGGTGAGGGTTACGAGCAGTACTTC.